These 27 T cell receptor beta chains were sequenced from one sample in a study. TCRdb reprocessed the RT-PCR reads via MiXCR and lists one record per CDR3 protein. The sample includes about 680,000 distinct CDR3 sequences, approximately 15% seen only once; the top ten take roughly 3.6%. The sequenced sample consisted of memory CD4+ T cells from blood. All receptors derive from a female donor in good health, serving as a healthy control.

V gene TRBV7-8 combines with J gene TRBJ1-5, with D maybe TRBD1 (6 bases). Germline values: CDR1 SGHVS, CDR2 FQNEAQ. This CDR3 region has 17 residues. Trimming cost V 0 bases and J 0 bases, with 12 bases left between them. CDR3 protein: CASSLAAGDVSNQPQHF. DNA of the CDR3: TGTGCCAGCAGCTTAGCTGCAGGGGATGTTAGCAATCAGCCCCAGCATTTT. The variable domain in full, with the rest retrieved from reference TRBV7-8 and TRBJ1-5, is GAGVSQSPRYKVAKRGQDVALRCDPISGHVSLFWYQQALGQGPEFLTYFQNEAQLDKSGLPSDRFFAERPEGSVSTLKIQRTQQEDSAVYLCASSLAAGDVSNQPQHFGDGTRLSIL.

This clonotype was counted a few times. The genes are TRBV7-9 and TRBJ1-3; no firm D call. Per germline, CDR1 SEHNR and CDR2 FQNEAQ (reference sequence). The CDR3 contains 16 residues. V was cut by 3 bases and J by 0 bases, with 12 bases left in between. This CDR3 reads CASSFPNPHSGNTIYF. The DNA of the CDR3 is TGTGCCAGCAGCTTCCCGAACCCACACTCTGGAAACACCATATATTTT.

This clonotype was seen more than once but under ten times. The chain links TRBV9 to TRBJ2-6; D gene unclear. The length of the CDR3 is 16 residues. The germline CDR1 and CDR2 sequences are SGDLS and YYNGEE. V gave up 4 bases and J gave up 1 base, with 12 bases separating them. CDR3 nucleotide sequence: TGTGCCAGCAGCTCCCCCCCATCGTCTGGGGCCAACGTCCTGACTTTC. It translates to CASSSPPSSGANVLTF.

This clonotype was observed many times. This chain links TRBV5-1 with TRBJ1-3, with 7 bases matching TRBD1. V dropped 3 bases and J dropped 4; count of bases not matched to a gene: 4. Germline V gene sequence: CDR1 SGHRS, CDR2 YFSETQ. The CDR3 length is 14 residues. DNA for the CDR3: TGCGCCAGCAGCTGGGACAGCCCGGGAAACACCATATATTTT. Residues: CASSWDSPGNTIYF. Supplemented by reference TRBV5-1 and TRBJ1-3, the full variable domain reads KAGVTQTPRYLIKTRGQQVTLSCSPISGHRSVSWYQQTPGQGLQFLFEYFSETQRNKGNFPGRFSGRQFSNSRSEMNVSTLELGDSALYLCASSWDSPGNTIYFGEGSWLTVV.

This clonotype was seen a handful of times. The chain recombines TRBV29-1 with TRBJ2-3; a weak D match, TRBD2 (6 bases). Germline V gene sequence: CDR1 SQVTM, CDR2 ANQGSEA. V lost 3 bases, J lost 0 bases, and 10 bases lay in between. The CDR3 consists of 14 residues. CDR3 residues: CSVERGYSTDTQYF. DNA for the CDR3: TGCAGCGTTGAGCGGGGCTATAGCACAGATACGCAGTATTTT.

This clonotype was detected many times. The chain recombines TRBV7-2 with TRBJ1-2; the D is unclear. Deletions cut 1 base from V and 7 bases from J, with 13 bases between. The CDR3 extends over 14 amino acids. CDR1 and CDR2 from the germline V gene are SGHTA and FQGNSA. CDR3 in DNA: TGTGCCAGCAGCTTAGATGGACGGAGGACTGGCTACACCTTC. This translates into CASSLDGRRTGYTF.

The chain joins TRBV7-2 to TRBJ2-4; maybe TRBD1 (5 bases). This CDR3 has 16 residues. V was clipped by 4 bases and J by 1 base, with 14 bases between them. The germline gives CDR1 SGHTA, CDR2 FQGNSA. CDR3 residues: CASSSYRQGAKNIQYF. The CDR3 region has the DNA TGTGCCAGCAGCTCCTACAGGCAAGGGGCCAAAAACATTCAGTACTTC.

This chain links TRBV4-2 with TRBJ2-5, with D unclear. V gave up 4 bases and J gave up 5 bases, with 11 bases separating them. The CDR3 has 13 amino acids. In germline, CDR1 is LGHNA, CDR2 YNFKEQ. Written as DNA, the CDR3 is TGTGCCAGCAGCCCTTCAATGGAGGAGACCCAGTACTTC. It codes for CASSPSMEETQYF.

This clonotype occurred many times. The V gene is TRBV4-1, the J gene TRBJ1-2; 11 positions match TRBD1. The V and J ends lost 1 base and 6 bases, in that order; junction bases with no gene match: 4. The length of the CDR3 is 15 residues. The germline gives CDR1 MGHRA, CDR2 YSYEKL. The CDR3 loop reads CASSQGGQGVDGYTF. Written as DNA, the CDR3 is TGCGCCAGCAGCCAAGGGGGACAGGGGGTCGATGGCTACACCTTC.

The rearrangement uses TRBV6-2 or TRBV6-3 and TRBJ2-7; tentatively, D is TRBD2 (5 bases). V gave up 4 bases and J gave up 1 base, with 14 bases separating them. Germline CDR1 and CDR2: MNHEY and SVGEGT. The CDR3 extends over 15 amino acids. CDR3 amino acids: CASSSRLTGSYEQYF. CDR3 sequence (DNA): TGTGCCAGCAGTTCCCGACTAACTGGGTCCTACGAGCAGTACTTC.

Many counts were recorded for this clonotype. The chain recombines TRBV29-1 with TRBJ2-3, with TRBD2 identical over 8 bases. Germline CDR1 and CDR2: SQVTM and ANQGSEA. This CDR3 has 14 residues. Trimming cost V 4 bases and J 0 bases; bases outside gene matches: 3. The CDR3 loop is CSVGPSGSTDTQYF. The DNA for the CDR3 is TGCAGCGTTGGTCCTAGCGGGAGCACAGATACGCAGTATTTT.

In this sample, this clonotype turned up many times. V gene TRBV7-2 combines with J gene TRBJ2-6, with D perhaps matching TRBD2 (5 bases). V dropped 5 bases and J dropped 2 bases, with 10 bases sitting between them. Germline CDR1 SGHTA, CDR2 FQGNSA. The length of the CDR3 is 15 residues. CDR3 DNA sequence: TGTGCCAGCAGCCCCGGAGGTGCTGGGGCCAACGTCCTGACTTTC. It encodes CASSPGGAGANVLTF.

In DNA form, the CDR3 reads TGTGCCGCAAACTCGGCTAGCGGGCGTTACGAGCAGTACTTC. Amino acids: CAANSASGRYEQYF. The chain couples TRBV2 to TRBJ2-7; 8 bases match TRBD2. V trimming: 11 bases; J trimming: 4 bases; junction bases outside the gene matches: 13. This CDR3 has 14 amino acids. The germline V gene encodes CDR1 SNHLY and CDR2 FYNNEI.

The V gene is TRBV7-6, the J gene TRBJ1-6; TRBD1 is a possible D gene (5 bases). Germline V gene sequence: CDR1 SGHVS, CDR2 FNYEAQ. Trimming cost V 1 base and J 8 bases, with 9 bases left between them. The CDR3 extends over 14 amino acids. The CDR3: CASSLERQYSPLHF. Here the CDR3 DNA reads TGTGCCAGCAGCTTAGAAAGACAGTATTCACCCCTCCACTTT.

The CDR3 is CASSQAGRATFEQYF. Here the CDR3 DNA reads TGTGCCAGCAGCCAAGCGGGCAGGGCTACCTTCGAGCAGTACTTC. This chain links TRBV3-1 with TRBJ2-7, with a possible D match to TRBD1 (5 bases). The CDR3 totals 15 residues. CDR1 is LGHDT, CDR2 YNNKEL, per germline (reference sequence). V lost 1 base and J lost 6, with 16 bases in between.

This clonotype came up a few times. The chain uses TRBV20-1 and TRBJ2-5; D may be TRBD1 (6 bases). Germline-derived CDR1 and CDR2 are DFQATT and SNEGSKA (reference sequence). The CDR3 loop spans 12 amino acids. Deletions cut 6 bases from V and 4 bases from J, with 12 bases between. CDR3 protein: CSAHRVGETQYF. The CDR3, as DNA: TGCAGTGCGCACAGGGTTGGAGAGACCCAGTACTTC.

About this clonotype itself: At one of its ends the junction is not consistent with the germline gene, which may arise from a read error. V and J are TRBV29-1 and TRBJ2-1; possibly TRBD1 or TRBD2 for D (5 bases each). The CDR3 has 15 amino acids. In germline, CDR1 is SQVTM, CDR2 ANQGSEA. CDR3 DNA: TGCAGCGCCCTCAAACTCCGGGGCTCCTACAATGAGAAGTTCTTC. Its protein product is CSALKLRGSYNEKFF.

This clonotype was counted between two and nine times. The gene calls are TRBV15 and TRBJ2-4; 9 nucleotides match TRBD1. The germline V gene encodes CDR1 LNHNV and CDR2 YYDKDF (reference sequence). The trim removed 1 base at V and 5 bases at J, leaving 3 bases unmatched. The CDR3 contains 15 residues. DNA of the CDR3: TGTGCCACCAGCAGAGGGGGACAGGGCCAAAACATTCAGTACTTC. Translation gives CATSRGGQGQNIQYF. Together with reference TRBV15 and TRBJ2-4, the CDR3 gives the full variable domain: DAMVIQNPRYQVTQFGKPVTLSCSQTLNHNVMYWYQQKSSQAPKLLFHYYDKDFNNEADTPDNFQSRRPNTSFCFLDIRSPGLGDTAMYLCATSRGGQGQNIQYFGAGTRLSVL.

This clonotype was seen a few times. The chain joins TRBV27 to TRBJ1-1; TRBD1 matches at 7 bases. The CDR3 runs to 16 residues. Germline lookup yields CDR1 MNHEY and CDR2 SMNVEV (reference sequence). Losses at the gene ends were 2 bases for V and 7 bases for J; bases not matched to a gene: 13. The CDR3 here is CASSLNRGSAGGEAFF. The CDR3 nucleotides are TGTGCCAGCAGTTTAAACAGGGGAAGCGCTGGGGGTGAAGCTTTCTTT.

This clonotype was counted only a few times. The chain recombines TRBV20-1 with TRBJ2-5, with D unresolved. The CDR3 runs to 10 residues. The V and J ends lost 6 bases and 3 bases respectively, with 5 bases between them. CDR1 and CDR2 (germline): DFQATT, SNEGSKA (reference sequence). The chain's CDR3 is CSAQKETQYF. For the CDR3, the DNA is TGCAGTGCACAGAAAGAGACCCAGTACTTC.

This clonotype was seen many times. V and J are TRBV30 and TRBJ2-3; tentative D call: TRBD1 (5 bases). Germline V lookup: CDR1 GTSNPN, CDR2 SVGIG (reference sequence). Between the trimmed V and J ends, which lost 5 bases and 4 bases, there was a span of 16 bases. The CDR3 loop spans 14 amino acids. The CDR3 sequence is CAWHTISRADTQYF. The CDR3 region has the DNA TGTGCCTGGCACACAATCTCCAGGGCAGATACGCAGTATTTT.

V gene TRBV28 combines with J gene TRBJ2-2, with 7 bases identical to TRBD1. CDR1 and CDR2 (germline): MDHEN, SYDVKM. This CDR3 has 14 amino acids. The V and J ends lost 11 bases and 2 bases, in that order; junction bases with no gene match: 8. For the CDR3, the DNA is TGTGCCGCTGACACAGGGGCTAACACCGGGGAGCTGTTTTTT. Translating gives CAADTGANTGELFF.

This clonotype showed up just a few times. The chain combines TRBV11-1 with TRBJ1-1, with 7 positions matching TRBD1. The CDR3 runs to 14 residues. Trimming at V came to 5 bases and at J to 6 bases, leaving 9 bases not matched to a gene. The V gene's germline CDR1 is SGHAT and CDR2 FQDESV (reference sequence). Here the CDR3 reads CASSKVGGAPEAFF. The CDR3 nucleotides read TGTGCCAGCAGCAAGGTAGGGGGCGCGCCTGAAGCTTTCTTT.

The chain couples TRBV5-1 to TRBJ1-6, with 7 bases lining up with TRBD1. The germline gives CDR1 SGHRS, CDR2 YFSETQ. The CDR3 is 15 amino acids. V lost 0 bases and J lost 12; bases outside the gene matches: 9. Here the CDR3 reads CASSLGPRGNEPLHF. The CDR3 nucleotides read TGCGCCAGCAGCTTGGGTCCCAGGGGGAATGAACCCCTCCACTTT.

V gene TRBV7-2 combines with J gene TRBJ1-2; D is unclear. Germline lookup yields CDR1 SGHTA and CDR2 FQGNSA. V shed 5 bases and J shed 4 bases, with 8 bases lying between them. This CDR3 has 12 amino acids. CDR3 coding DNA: TGTGCCAGCAGCGAATTGGCCTATGGCTACACCTTC. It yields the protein CASSELAYGYTF.

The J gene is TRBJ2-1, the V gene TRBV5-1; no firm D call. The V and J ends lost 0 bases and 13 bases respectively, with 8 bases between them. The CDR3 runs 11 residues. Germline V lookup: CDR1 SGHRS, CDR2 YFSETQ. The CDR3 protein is CASSLVSIQFF. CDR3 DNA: TGCGCCAGCAGCTTGGTGTCTATACAGTTCTTC.

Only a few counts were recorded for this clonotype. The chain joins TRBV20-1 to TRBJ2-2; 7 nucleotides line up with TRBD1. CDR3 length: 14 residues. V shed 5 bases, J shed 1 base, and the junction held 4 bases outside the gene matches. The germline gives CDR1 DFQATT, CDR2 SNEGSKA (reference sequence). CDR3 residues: CSAAPGGNTGELFF. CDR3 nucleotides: TGCAGTGCTGCCCCAGGGGGGAACACCGGGGAGCTGTTTTTT.